The 23 T cell receptor beta chains presented below share a single source sample, sequenced in a study of T cells in Graves' hyperthyroidism and ophthalmopathy (dated by TCRdb to between 2017 and 2020). The library was prepared using multiplex PCR. Sequenced on an Illumina HiSeq 2000. The TCR beta CDR3 regions were amplified from the RNA transcripts. For the first round of RT-PCR on the TCR CDR3, the HTBI primer set was used together with the Qiagen OneStep RT-PCR kit. TCRdb applied fastp at Q25 and MiXCR to the public reads, then kept only in-frame beta chains. CDR3 protein sequences are deduplicated, and each keeps its most common genes and DNA. The sample data list roughly 350,000 distinct CDR3 sequences, and around 15% of these were observed just once. 30% to 35% of the sample is held by the ten biggest clonotypes. Sequencing was carried out using blood. These receptors were taken from a middle-aged woman with Graves' ophthalmopathy.

The sample holds many counts of this clonotype. J is TRBJ2-4 and V is TRBV28; 7 bases line up with TRBD1. Germline assignment: CDR1 MDHEN and CDR2 SYDVKM. This CDR3 comprises 16 residues. Trimming removed 4 bases from V and 5 bases from J; junction bases left unmatched: 11. CDR3 region: CASSSATAQGENIQYF. The CDR3 region has the DNA TGTGCCAGCAGTTCCGCGACAGCCCAGGGGGAAAACATTCAGTACTTC.

The chain couples TRBV4-1 to TRBJ2-7; a possible D gene is TRBD2 (6 bases). CDR3 length equals 17 residues. Germline V gives CDR1 MGHRA, CDR2 YSYEKL. The V end lost 0 bases, the J end lost 5 bases, and 20 bases lay between the germline ends. The CDR3 spells CASSQDGRSWWGDEQYF. The CDR3 DNA follows: TGCGCCAGCAGCCAAGACGGTCGGAGTTGGTGGGGGGACGAGCAGTACTTC.

CDR3 DNA sequence: TGTGCCAGCAGTGGGGCTTCGGGACTAGCGGGGGTCGAGCAGTACTTC. Amino acids: CASSGASGLAGVEQYF. This chain uses TRBV6-1 with TRBJ2-7, with 14 positions matching TRBD2. The CDR3 has 16 amino acids. Losses at the gene ends were 4 bases for V and 6 bases for J; bases not matched to a gene: 8. Germline loops: CDR1 MNHNS, CDR2 SASEGT.

This clonotype has just a few counts. The chain's CDR3 is CASSLEGYSGRNDEQFF. In DNA form, the CDR3 reads TGTGCCAGCAGCTTAGAGGGGTATAGCGGGAGAAATGATGAGCAGTTCTTC. This sequence joins TRBV11-3 and TRBJ2-1; 9 nucleotides agree with TRBD2. The CDR3 runs to 17 residues. Germline V CDR1 and CDR2: SGHNT, YENEEA. The J segment lost 8 bases and the V segment lost 0 bases, leaving 11 bases of the junction unmatched.

There are many counts of this clonotype. This chain uses TRBV6-1 with TRBJ2-2; D may be TRBD2 (5 bases). Germline V gene lookup returns CDR1 MNHNS and CDR2 SASEGT. Trimming took off 5 bases at V and 5 bases at J, with 9 bases between the two ends. This CDR3 has 13 residues. The DNA of the CDR3 is TGTGCCAGCAGTTCCGGGGTGACCGGGGAGCTGTTTTTT. Its protein is CASSSGVTGELFF.

This clonotype was seen repeatedly, ten times or more. The V and J genes are TRBV20-1 and TRBJ2-3; TRBD2 matches 8 bases. Germline-derived CDR1 and CDR2 are DFQATT and SNEGSKA (reference sequence). This CDR3 contains 15 residues. V was clipped by 1 base and J by 1 base; unmatched bases: 4. Written as DNA, the CDR3 is TGCAGTGCTAGAGGTCGGGGGGGGGGCACAGATACGCAGTATTTT. This codes for CSARGRGGGTDTQYF.

This clonotype was seen ten or more times. V usage is TRBV7-2 and J usage is TRBJ2-5; weak D call: TRBD2 (6 bases). This CDR3 is 16 amino acids long. Germline CDR1 SGHTA, CDR2 FQGNSA. Trimming stripped 1 base from V and 1 base from J, with 13 bases between. CDR3 sequence reads: CASSLVAGTTQETQYF. The CDR3 DNA reads TGTGCCAGCAGCTTAGTCGCGGGGACCACCCAAGAGACCCAGTACTTC.

This clonotype was counted a few times. V is TRBV3-1 and J is TRBJ2-5; 7 bases match TRBD1. This CDR3 region has 19 residues. Per the germline V gene, CDR1 is LGHDT and CDR2 is YNNKEL (reference sequence). V shed 0 bases, J shed 4 bases, and the junction held 17 bases outside the gene matches. DNA of the CDR3: TGTGCCAGCAGCCAAGAATATTCCAAACAGGGGTTGGCGTTAGAGACCCAGTACTTC. Translation gives CASSQEYSKQGLALETQYF.

In DNA, the CDR3 is TGTGCCAGCAGTTATGTTGACAGGGGAGGGGAGACCCAGTACTTC. It specifies CASSYVDRGGETQYF. V and J are TRBV6-1 and TRBJ2-5; the D gene is possibly TRBD1 (8 bases). Trimming pared 5 bases from V and 5 bases from J, leaving 18 bases between. CDR3 length: 15 amino acids. Germline V gives CDR1 MNHNS, CDR2 SASEGT.

The rearrangement links TRBV6-1 to TRBJ2-1, with TRBD1 identical over 7 bases. With 8 bases clipped from V and 2 bases from J, the junction kept 12 bases outside the gene matches. The germline V gene has CDR1 MNHNS and CDR2 SASEGT. This CDR3 spans 16 amino acids. In DNA, the CDR3 is TGTGCCAGCTTTCCTACAAACAGGGGAGCCTACAATGAGCAGTTCTTC. Its protein is CASFPTNRGAYNEQFF.

This clonotype was found a few times. V usage is TRBV7-9 and J usage is TRBJ1-2, with no clear D. The CDR3 runs 12 residues. Germline lookup yields CDR1 SEHNR and CDR2 FQNEAQ (reference sequence). V was shortened by 7 bases and J by 2 bases, with 8 bases between the two germline ends. The CDR3: CASNLGNYGYTF. The CDR3 bases are TGTGCCAGCAACCTAGGGAACTATGGCTACACCTTC.

The J gene is TRBJ2-7, the V gene TRBV29-1; D is uncertain. V was pared by 4 bases and J by 0 bases, with 10 bases between. Germline values: CDR1 SQVTM, CDR2 ANQGSEA. The CDR3 is 13 amino acids. CDR3 amino acids: CSVVRLSSYEQYF. CDR3 DNA sequence: TGCAGCGTTGTGAGGCTCAGCTCCTACGAGCAGTACTTC.

Many counts were recorded for this clonotype. The chain couples TRBV12-3 or TRBV12-4 to TRBJ2-7, with 9 bases identical to TRBD2. The V gene end was trimmed by 2 bases and the J gene end by 2 bases; junction bases not matched to a gene: 1. The CDR3 is made up of 14 amino acids. CDR3 sequence: CASSLSSGAYEQYF. The CDR3 bases are TGTGCCAGCAGTTTATCTAGCGGGGCCTACGAGCAGTACTTC.

Only a few counts were recorded for this clonotype. CDR3 DNA sequence: TGTGCCAGCAGTGTGAACAGGGGAGGCGAGCAGTACTTC. This codes for CASSVNRGGEQYF. The chain combines TRBV6-2 or TRBV6-3 with TRBJ2-7, with a weak D call TRBD1 (7 bases). Trimming cost V 5 bases and J 6 bases, with 14 bases left between them. Germline CDR1 and CDR2: MNHEY and SVGEGT. The CDR3 sequence is 13 residues long.

The table lists this clonotype with many counts. The chain recombines TRBV12-3 or TRBV12-4 with TRBJ2-7; TRBD1 is a possible D gene (5 bases). This CDR3 has 12 residues. V was cut by 11 bases and J by 5 bases, with 16 bases left in between. The CDR3 DNA sequence: TGTGCCCCACCGCCAGGGTACGACGAGCAGTACTTC. It yields the protein CAPPPGYDEQYF.

As regards this clonotype: One base away lies a much larger clone, so this may be a sequencing read error. The V gene is TRBV20-1, the J gene TRBJ1-1, with TRBD1 matching 7 bases. The CDR3 is made up of 14 amino acids. From germline, CDR1 is DFQATT and CDR2 SNEGSKA (reference sequence). Trimming took 6 bases from V and 2 from J; bases not matched to a gene: 9. CDR3 nucleotide sequence: TGCAGTGCCAAGCCGGGACAGCATAACACTGAAGCTTTCTTT. It yields the protein CSAKPGQHNTEAFF.

This clonotype was observed many times. J is TRBJ2-3 and V is TRBV6-2 or TRBV6-3; tentatively, D is TRBD2 (7 bases). In germline, CDR1 is MNHEY, CDR2 SVGEGT. The germline V and J ends were trimmed by 7 bases and 5 bases, with 22 bases remaining between them. The CDR3 runs to 16 residues. CDR3 region: CASMLAGVGAGDTQYF. In nucleotides, the CDR3 is TGTGCCAGCATGCTGGCGGGGGTGGGGGCTGGAGATACGCAGTATTTT.

This clonotype appeared many times. V gene TRBV20-1 combines with J gene TRBJ1-2; TRBD1 is a possible D gene (6 bases). The CDR3 is 13 residues long. Germline V lookup: CDR1 DFQATT, CDR2 SNEGSKA (reference sequence). V dropped 3 bases and J dropped 4 bases, with 12 bases sitting between them. CDR3 residues: CSASQGMGYGYTF. CDR3 bases: TGCAGTGCTAGTCAGGGGATGGGCTATGGCTACACCTTC.

This clonotype was observed at least ten times. V usage is TRBV6-1 and J usage is TRBJ2-1; D is ambiguous. There are 13 residues in the CDR3. V gave up 6 bases and J gave up 7 bases, with 13 bases separating them. Germline loops: CDR1 MNHNS, CDR2 SASEGT. The chain's CDR3 is CASRIGLENEQFF. CDR3 in DNA: TGTGCCAGCAGGATTGGCCTGGAGAATGAGCAGTTCTTC.

This clonotype was seen many times. Written as DNA, the CDR3 is TGCGCCAGCAGCTTATGGGGGGACACTGAAGCTTTCTTT. Translating it yields CASSLWGDTEAFF. The V and J genes are TRBV5-1 and TRBJ1-1; the D gene is possibly TRBD1 (5 bases). Trimming took off 2 bases at V and 3 bases at J, with 8 bases between the two ends. CDR3 length: 13 amino acids. Germline CDR1 SGHRS, CDR2 YFSETQ.

This clonotype was seen only a few times. A clone one base away is much larger, so this may be a read error. The CDR3 DNA sequence: TGTACCAGCAGCTTAGATGGGACCCAGTACTTC. Its protein is CTSSLDGTQYF. This rearrangement joins TRBV11-2 to TRBJ2-5; D remains ambiguous. Germline V gene lookup returns CDR1 SGHAT and CDR2 FQNNGV. The CDR3 has 11 residues.

This clonotype was observed many times. The chain uses TRBV7-8 and TRBJ2-7, with D maybe TRBD2 (6 bases). Germline V gene data show CDR1 as SGHVS and CDR2 as FQNEAQ. This CDR3 spans 15 amino acids. Trimming cost V 5 bases and J 6 bases, with 20 bases left between them. The CDR3 here is CASSQALFLGGEQYF. Here the CDR3 DNA reads TGTGCCAGCAGCCAAGCGCTCTTTCTCGGGGGCGAGCAGTACTTC. Full variable domain (outside the CDR3, taken from reference TRBV7-8 and TRBJ2-7): GAGVSQSPRYKVAKRGQDVALRCDPISGHVSLFWYQQALGQGPEFLTYFQNEAQLDKSGLPSDRFFAERPEGSVSTLKIQRTQQEDSAVYLCASSQALFLGGEQYFGPGTRLTVT.

There are a few counts of this clonotype. The rearrangement links TRBV4-1 to TRBJ2-1; D is possibly TRBD2 (6 bases). Germline V gives CDR1 MGHRA, CDR2 YSYEKL. The CDR3 length is 15 residues. The germline V and J ends were trimmed by 1 base and 10 bases, with 17 bases remaining between them. DNA for the CDR3: TGCGCCAGCAGCCAAGGTTCCGTAGCGGCAGCGGAGCAGTTCTTC. As protein: CASSQGSVAAAEQFF.